Presented here are 31 T cell receptor beta chains from one specimen sequenced in a study of blood T cells in healthy people across ages. Next came a second PCR, run for 7 to 11 cycles, which used a sample-barcoded 5' primer along with a J-beta primer mix. TCRdb analysed the 5' RACE reads with MiXCR anew, one entry per CDR3 protein. The sample carries under 1,100,000 distinct CDR3 sequences, 25% recorded once. Separately, the same data were catalogued under a study of T cells of mothers and their children.

Sequencing was performed on blood. Receptor source: a girl aged 2 to 9 in good health.

The genes are TRBV7-2 and TRBJ1-2; D is possibly TRBD1 (6 bases). Trimming stripped 3 bases from V and 8 bases from J, with 19 bases between. This CDR3 is 15 amino acids long. Germline CDR1 reads SGHTA; CDR2 reads FQGNSA. CDR3: CASSFVGASVEGYTF. In DNA form, the CDR3 reads TGTGCCAGCAGCTTCGTGGGGGCGTCGGTTGAAGGCTACACCTTC.

This clonotype occurred a few times. The chain links TRBV21-1 to TRBJ1-6. TRBV21-1 is a pseudogene segment. The CDR3 extends over 12 amino acids. The CDR3 protein is CASSKAVVSLHF. CDR3 nucleotides: TGTGCCAGCAGCAAAGCAGTTGTTTCTCTCCACTTT.

The rearrangement links TRBV7-9 to TRBJ2-5; TRBD2 might be the D (5 bases). With the DNA end fitting TRBJ2-1 better, the J assignment may be wrong. The CDR3 is 15 amino acids. Germline CDR1 and CDR2: SEHNR and FQNEAQ (reference sequence). The CDR3 protein is CASSLALGLYNEQFF. DNA for the CDR3: TGTGCCAGCAGCTTAGCTCTTGGACTTTACAATGAGCAGTTCTTC.

The V gene is TRBV20-1, the J gene TRBJ2-5, with a tentative D call TRBD2 (6 bases). The DNA end is more similar to TRBJ2-7, so the J call may be wrong. Germline assignment: CDR1 DFQATT and CDR2 SNEGSKA (reference sequence). The CDR3 covers 15 residues. The CDR3 sequence: CSARGGSGRSYEQYF. CDR3 DNA sequence: TGCAGTGCTAGAGGGGGTAGCGGCCGCTCCTACGAGCAGTACTTC.

The chain combines TRBV20-1 with TRBJ2-1; 7 bases line up with TRBD1. CDR3 size: 17 residues. The V gene end was trimmed by 4 bases and the J gene end by 8 bases; junction bases not matched to a gene: 20. Germline V gene sequence: CDR1 DFQATT, CDR2 SNEGSKA (reference sequence). The CDR3: CSANSQLLEGAPHEQFF. CDR3 in DNA: TGCAGTGCTAACAGCCAACTTCTAGAGGGGGCACCCCATGAGCAGTTCTTC.

This clonotype was detected a few times. The genes are TRBV4-3 and TRBJ1-4; D not resolved. The length of the CDR3 is 18 residues. CDR1 LGHNA and CDR2 YSLEER come from the germline V gene. V dropped 0 bases and J dropped 3 bases, with 17 bases sitting between them. Here the CDR3 reads CASSQDSAGVWANEKLFF. DNA of the CDR3: TGCGCCAGCAGCCAAGATTCGGCCGGAGTTTGGGCTAATGAAAAACTGTTTTTT.

A few counts support this clonotype. The CDR3 DNA follows: TGTGCCAGCAGTTTGTCCCTCCCTGAAGCTTTCTTT. Translating it yields CASSLSLPEAFF. The J gene is TRBJ1-1, the V gene TRBV12-3 or TRBV12-4; D unclear. The CDR3 covers 12 residues. V dropped 3 bases and J dropped 6 bases, with 8 bases sitting between them.

This clonotype was picked up a small number of times. The J gene is TRBJ2-1, the V gene TRBV20-1; 8 positions agree with TRBD2. Trimming cost V 0 bases and J 8 bases; bases outside gene matches: 6. The CDR3 loop spans 14 amino acids. Looked up from germline, CDR1 is DFQATT and CDR2 is SNEGSKA (reference sequence). In DNA, the CDR3 is TGCAGTGCTAGAGAGTGGCGGGAGGCCTATGAGCAGTTCTTC. Its translation: CSAREWREAYEQFF.

This chain links TRBV5-1 with TRBJ1-1; TRBD1 is a possible D gene (6 bases). The CDR3 is made up of 13 amino acids. V lost 7 bases and J 7 bases, leaving 17 bases between the germline ends. CDR1 is SGHRS and CDR2 is YFSETQ in the germline V gene. The CDR3 loop reads CASGQTGNNEAFF. CDR3 DNA sequence: TGCGCCAGCGGTCAAACAGGGAATAATGAAGCTTTCTTT. Drawing the rest from reference TRBV5-1 and TRBJ1-1, the complete variable domain is KAGVTQTPRYLIKTRGQQVTLSCSPISGHRSVSWYQQTPGQGLQFLFEYFSETQRNKGNFPGRFSGRQFSNSRSEMNVSTLELGDSALYLCASGQTGNNEAFFGQGTRLTVV.

The rearrangement uses TRBV20-1 and TRBJ2-7; D unresolved. The CDR3 totals 14 residues. The ends were cut back, 4 bases at V and 0 bases at J, with 13 bases in the middle. The germline V gene has CDR1 DFQATT and CDR2 SNEGSKA (reference sequence). The CDR3: CSAKAQLGSYEQYF. CDR3 DNA sequence: TGCAGTGCTAAGGCGCAGCTGGGCTCCTACGAGCAGTACTTC.

The chain has TRBV29-1 and TRBJ1-1; 8 bases are shared with TRBD1. J gave up 1 base and V 1 base, and 5 bases lay outside the gene matches. The length of the CDR3 is 15 residues. The V gene's germline CDR1 is SQVTM and CDR2 ANQGSEA. CDR3 in DNA: TGCAGCGTTGAAGTGGCAGGACAGGGGAACACTGAAGCTTTCTTT. It is translated as CSVEVAGQGNTEAFF.

This clonotype was seen a few times. The V and J genes are TRBV4-1 and TRBJ1-5; D possibly corresponds to TRBD1 (5 bases). CDR3 size: 14 residues. V gave up 4 bases and J gave up 3 bases, with 10 bases separating them. Per the germline V gene, CDR1 is MGHRA and CDR2 is YSYEKL. The CDR3 loop reads CASSPAGVNQPQHF. The CDR3 DNA is TGCGCCAGCAGCCCTGCGGGGGTCAATCAGCCCCAGCATTTT.

In this sample, this clonotype turned up many times. The chain is built from TRBV20-1 and TRBJ2-7, with TRBD2 as a possible D gene (6 bases). CDR3 length equals 13 residues. Per germline, CDR1 DFQATT and CDR2 SNEGSKA (reference sequence). V lost 0 bases, J lost 4 bases, and 10 bases lay in between. The CDR3 region is CSAREGLTYEQYF. The CDR3 DNA sequence: TGCAGTGCTAGAGAGGGACTGACTTACGAGCAGTACTTC.

The sample holds many counts of this clonotype. This chain links TRBV6-5 with TRBJ1-5, with 9 bases that match TRBD1. This CDR3 contains 14 residues. Losses at the gene ends were 5 bases for V and 2 bases for J; bases not matched to a gene: 1. Germline CDR1 is MNHEY and CDR2 is SVGAGI. The CDR3, as DNA: TGTGCCAGCAGTCGGACAGGGGGCAATCAGCCCCAGCATTTT. Amino acids: CASSRTGGNQPQHF.

V is TRBV4-3 and J is TRBJ2-2, with D tentatively TRBD1 or TRBD2 (5 bases each). V gave up 4 bases and J gave up 2 bases, with 17 bases separating them. Germline V gene sequence: CDR1 LGHNA, CDR2 YSLEER. The CDR3 covers 17 residues. In DNA form, the CDR3 reads TGCGCCAGCAGCCTCGACTGGGGGACCGTTAACACCGGGGAGCTGTTTTTT. Its translation: CASSLDWGTVNTGELFF.

The V call is TRBV29-1, the J call TRBJ1-2; no firm D call. Germline V gene sequence: CDR1 SQVTM, CDR2 ANQGSEA. The CDR3 loop spans 11 amino acids. Between the trimmed V and J ends, which lost 4 bases and 6 bases, there was a span of 9 bases. Here the CDR3 DNA reads TGCAGCGTTGTAGCAGGAGATGGCTACACCTTC. This sequence encodes CSVVAGDGYTF.

The rearrangement joins TRBV20-1 to TRBJ1-2; 9 bases match TRBD1. The germline CDR1 and CDR2 sequences are DFQATT and SNEGSKA (reference sequence). Trimming cost V 5 bases and J 8 bases; bases outside gene matches: 9. The CDR3 has 13 amino acids. The CDR3 DNA is TGCAGTGCTGGTTTATTGGACAGGGGAGGCTACACCTTC. This translates into CSAGLLDRGGYTF.

V usage is TRBV4-1 and J usage is TRBJ1-4; 8 positions match TRBD1. The ends lost 5 bases at V and 4 bases at J; junction bases unmatched: 6. The CDR3 totals 15 residues. CDR1 is MGHRA and CDR2 is YSYEKL in the germline V gene. In DNA form, the CDR3 reads TGCGCCAGCAGCTCCCGGGGACAGGTTAATGAAAAACTGTTTTTT. Residues: CASSSRGQVNEKLFF.

The gene calls are TRBV5-4 and TRBJ2-1, with TRBD2 identical over 12 bases. The DNA end is more similar to TRBJ2-5, so the J call may be wrong. Germline CDR1 SGHNT, CDR2 YYREEE (reference sequence). The CDR3 contains 17 residues. This CDR3 is CASSSRTSGMLGETQYF. The CDR3 DNA reads as TGTGCCAGCAGCTCGAGGACTAGCGGGATGTTGGGGGAGACCCAGTACTTC.

This clonotype showed up just a few times. The CDR3 loop reads CSGTGGPPETQYF. In DNA form, the CDR3 reads TGCAGCGGTACGGGGGGGCCTCCGGAGACCCAGTACTTC. The genes are TRBV29-1 and TRBJ2-5; 8 bases fit TRBD2. J lost 5 bases, V lost 7 bases, and 9 bases had no gene match. This CDR3 is built from 13 residues. Germline CDR1 reads SQVTM; CDR2 reads ANQGSEA. The complete variable domain, with remaining parts taken from reference TRBV29-1 and TRBJ2-5, reads SAVISQKPSRDICQRGTSLTIQCQVDSQVTMMFWYRQQPGQSLTLIATANQGSEATYESGFVIDKFPISRPNLTFSTLTVSNMSPEDSSIYLCSGTGGPPETQYFGPGTRLLVL.

The sample holds many counts of this clonotype. As DNA, the CDR3 is TGTGCCACCCGATCGGGACAGTCCTACGAGCAGTACTTC. Translating gives CATRSGQSYEQYF. V is TRBV2 and J is TRBJ2-7; 7 positions match TRBD1. This CDR3 contains 13 residues. Germline V gives CDR1 SNHLY, CDR2 FYNNEI. J was trimmed by 1 base and V by 10 bases; bases with no gene match: 7.

This chain joins TRBV29-1 and TRBJ1-2; TRBD1 is a possible D gene (5 bases). V lost 2 bases and J lost 8, with 18 bases in between. Germline-derived CDR1 and CDR2 are SQVTM and ANQGSEA. The CDR3 has 14 amino acids. Here the CDR3 DNA reads TGCAGCGTTGAAATCAACAGGAGGGACCGGGGCTACACCTTC. This encodes CSVEINRRDRGYTF.

The V gene is TRBV6-5, the J gene TRBJ2-7; 7 nucleotides line up with TRBD2. The germline V gene encodes CDR1 MNHEY and CDR2 SVGAGI. There are 14 residues in the CDR3. Trimming at V came to 6 bases and at J to 6 bases, leaving 11 bases not matched to a gene. The CDR3: CASSRDYSDSEQYF. In DNA form, the CDR3 reads TGTGCCAGCAGCAGGGACTACTCGGATTCCGAGCAGTACTTC.

This clonotype was recorded only once. The chain links TRBV7-3 to TRBJ2-5; TRBD2 matches 7 bases. The end of the DNA is better explained by TRBJ2-7, so the J call may be wrong. There are 15 residues in the CDR3. In germline, CDR1 is SGHTA, CDR2 FQGTGA. The CDR3 loop reads CASSLSIGRINEQYF. The CDR3 DNA sequence: TGTGCCAGCAGCTTAAGTATCGGGAGGATCAACGAGCAGTACTTC.

This clonotype was observed a handful of times. The chain has TRBV28 and TRBJ2-7; the D gene is possibly TRBD2 (9 bases). V lost 7 bases to trimming and J lost 3 bases, with 22 bases between them. Germline loops: CDR1 MDHEN, CDR2 SYDVKM. This CDR3 contains 16 residues. DNA for the CDR3: TGTGCCAGCAACCCCAGCGGGAGGACAGGGAGCTACGAGCAGTACTTC. It yields the protein CASNPSGRTGSYEQYF.

The chain recombines TRBV5-6 with TRBJ1-2; D gene ambiguous. The CDR3 extends over 15 amino acids. Germline assignment: CDR1 SGHDT and CDR2 YYEEEE. V was shortened by 0 bases and J by 1 base, with 10 bases between the two germline ends. The CDR3 loop reads CASSLGLMNNYGYTF. Here the CDR3 DNA reads TGTGCCAGCAGCTTGGGCCTGATGAATAACTATGGCTACACCTTC.

The rearrangement links TRBV29-1 to TRBJ2-4; TRBD2 aligns across 10 bases. V was pared by 5 bases and J by 2 bases, with 9 bases of the junction left unmatched. Looked up from germline, CDR1 is SQVTM and CDR2 is ANQGSEA. CDR3 length: 16 amino acids. CDR3: CSVLAGVGLPKNIQYF. The CDR3 DNA reads TGCAGCGTTCTAGCGGGAGTTGGGTTGCCCAAAAACATTCAGTACTTC.

The chain combines TRBV7-2 with TRBJ1-4; 10 nucleotides agree with TRBD1. The CDR3 is 18 residues long. Germline V gives CDR1 SGHTA, CDR2 FQGNSA. V gave up 2 bases and J gave up 8 bases; unmatched junction bases: 14. CDR3 residues: CASSLSSVIRTGGEKLFF. CDR3 sequence (DNA): TGTGCCAGCAGCTTATCCTCTGTTATCCGGACAGGGGGGGAAAAACTGTTTTTT.

CDR3 sequence: CASSQETGELFF. The CDR3 coding sequence is TGTGCCAGCAGCCAAGAAACCGGGGAGCTGTTTTTT. This chain links TRBV4-2 with TRBJ2-2; D unclear. CDR1 LGHNA and CDR2 YNFKEQ come from the germline V gene. The CDR3 has 12 residues. V was shortened by 0 bases and J by 5 bases, with 1 base between the two germline ends.

The genes are TRBV24-1 and TRBJ1-2; D is unresolved. The CDR3 sequence is 15 residues long. Germline V gives CDR1 KGHDR, CDR2 SFDVKD. The germline V and J ends were trimmed by 2 bases and 4 bases, with 13 bases remaining between them. CDR3 nucleotide sequence: TGTGCCACCAGTGATTCTGAAGGGCCTGCCTATGGCTACACCTTC. This gives the protein CATSDSEGPAYGYTF.

Ten or more counts support this clonotype. The V gene is TRBV6-5, the J gene TRBJ1-2; D may be TRBD1 (6 bases). This CDR3 is 11 amino acids long. V lost 7 bases and J lost 5, with 8 bases in between. Germline CDR1 reads MNHEY; CDR2 reads SVGAGI. The CDR3, as DNA: TGTGCCAGCACACAGGGTTATGGCTACACCTTC. Its protein product is CASTQGYGYTF.